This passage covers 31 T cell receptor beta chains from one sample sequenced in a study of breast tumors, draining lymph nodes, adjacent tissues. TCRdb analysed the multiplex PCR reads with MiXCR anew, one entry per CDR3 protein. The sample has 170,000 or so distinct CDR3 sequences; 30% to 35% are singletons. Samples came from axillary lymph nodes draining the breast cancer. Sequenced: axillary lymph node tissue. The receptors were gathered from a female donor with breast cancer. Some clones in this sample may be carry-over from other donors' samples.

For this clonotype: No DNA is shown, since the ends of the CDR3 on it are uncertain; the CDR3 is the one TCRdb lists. The CDR3 loop reads CATSSFYICSALTLAGATQYF. The chain carries TRBV15 and TRBJ2-3; TRBD2 reflects the table's D call only, with no check against the DNA. Looked up from germline, CDR1 is LNHNV and CDR2 is YYDKDF (reference sequence). The CDR3 numbers 21 amino acids, ends counted.

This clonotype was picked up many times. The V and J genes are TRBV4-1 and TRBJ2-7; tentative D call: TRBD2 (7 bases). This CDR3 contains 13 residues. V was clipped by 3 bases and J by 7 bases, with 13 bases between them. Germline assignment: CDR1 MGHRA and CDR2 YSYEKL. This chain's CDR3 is CASSQGGAREQYF. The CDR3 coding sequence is TGCGCCAGCAGCCAGGGGGGGGCGCGGGAGCAGTACTTC.

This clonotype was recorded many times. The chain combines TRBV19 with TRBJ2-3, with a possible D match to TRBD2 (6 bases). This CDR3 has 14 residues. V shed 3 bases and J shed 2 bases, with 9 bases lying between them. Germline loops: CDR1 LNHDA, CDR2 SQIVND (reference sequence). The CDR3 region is CASSMTSLTDTQYF. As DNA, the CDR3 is TGTGCCAGTAGTATGACTAGTCTCACAGATACGCAGTATTTT.

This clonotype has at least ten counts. The CDR3, as DNA: TGTGCCAGCAACAGGGGGACTCGGGGGACCGGGGAGCTGTTTTTT. This encodes CASNRGTRGTGELFF. The V gene is TRBV2, the J gene TRBJ2-2; 8 nucleotides agree with TRBD1. Germline V lookup: CDR1 SNHLY, CDR2 FYNNEI. V was pared by 7 bases and J by 5 bases, with 9 bases of the junction left unmatched. The length of the CDR3 is 15 residues. Supplemented by reference TRBV2 and TRBJ2-2, the full variable domain reads EPEVTQTPSHQVTQMGQEVILRCVPISNHLYFYWYRQILGQKVEFLVSFYNNEISEKSEIFDDQFSVERPDGSNFTLKIRSTKLEDSAMYFCASNRGTRGTGELFFGEGSRLTVL.

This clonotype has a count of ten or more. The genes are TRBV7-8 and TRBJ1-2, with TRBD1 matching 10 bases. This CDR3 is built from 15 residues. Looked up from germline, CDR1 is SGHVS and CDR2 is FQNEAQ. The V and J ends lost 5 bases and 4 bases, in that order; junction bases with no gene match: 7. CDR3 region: CASSPSGTGVYGYTF. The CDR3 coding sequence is TGTGCCAGCAGCCCGTCTGGGACAGGGGTCTATGGCTACACCTTC. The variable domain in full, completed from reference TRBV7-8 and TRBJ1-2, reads GAGVSQSPRYKVAKRGQDVALRCDPISGHVSLFWYQQALGQGPEFLTYFQNEAQLDKSGLPSDRFFAERPEGSVSTLKIQRTQQEDSAVYLCASSPSGTGVYGYTFGSGTRLTVV.

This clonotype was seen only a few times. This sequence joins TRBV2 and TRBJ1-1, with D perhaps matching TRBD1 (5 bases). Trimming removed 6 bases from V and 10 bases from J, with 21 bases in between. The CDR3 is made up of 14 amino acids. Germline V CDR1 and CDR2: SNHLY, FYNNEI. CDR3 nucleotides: TGTGCCAGCAGATCAACCGGGACGGGGCTAGCAGCTTTCTTT. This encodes CASRSTGTGLAAFF.

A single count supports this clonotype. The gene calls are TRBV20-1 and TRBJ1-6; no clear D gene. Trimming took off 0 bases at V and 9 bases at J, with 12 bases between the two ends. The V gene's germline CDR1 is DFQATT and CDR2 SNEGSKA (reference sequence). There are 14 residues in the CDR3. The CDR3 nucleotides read TGCAGTGCTAGAGAGGGCCAGGCCGGTTCACCCCTCCACTTT. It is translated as CSAREGQAGSPLHF.

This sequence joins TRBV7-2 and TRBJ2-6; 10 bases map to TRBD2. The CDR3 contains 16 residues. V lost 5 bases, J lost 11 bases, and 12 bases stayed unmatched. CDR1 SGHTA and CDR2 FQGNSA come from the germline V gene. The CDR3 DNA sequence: TGTGCCAGCAGCACGACTCCCACTAGCGGGGCTTACGTCCTGACTTTC. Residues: CASSTTPTSGAYVLTF. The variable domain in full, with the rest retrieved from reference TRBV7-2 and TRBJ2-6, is GAGVSQSPSNKVTEKGKDVELRCDPISGHTALYWYRQSLGQGLEFLIYFQGNSAPDKSGLPSDRFSAERTGGSVSTLTIQRTQQEDSAVYLCASSTTPTSGAYVLTFGAGSRLTVL.

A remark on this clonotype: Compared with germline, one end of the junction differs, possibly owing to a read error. The CDR3 here is CAGSQGDPRSGKLFF. CDR3 in DNA: TGTGCCGGCAGCCAAGGAGATCCCCGCAGTGGAAAACTGTTTTTT. The chain combines TRBV16 with TRBJ1-4; D is unclear. Germline CDR1 KGHSY, CDR2 FQNENV. There are 15 residues in the CDR3.

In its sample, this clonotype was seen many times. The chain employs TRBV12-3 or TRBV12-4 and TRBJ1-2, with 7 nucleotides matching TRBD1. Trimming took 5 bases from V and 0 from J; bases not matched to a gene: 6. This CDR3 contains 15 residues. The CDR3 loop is CASSIPTGTNYGYTF. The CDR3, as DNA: TGTGCCAGCAGTATCCCGACAGGGACTAACTATGGCTACACCTTC.

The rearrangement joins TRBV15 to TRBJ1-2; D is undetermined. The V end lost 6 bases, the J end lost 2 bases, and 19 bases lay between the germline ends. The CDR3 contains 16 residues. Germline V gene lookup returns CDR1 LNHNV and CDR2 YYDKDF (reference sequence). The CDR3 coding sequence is TGTGCCACCAGTACTCACTCCAGAGGGCGGAACTATGGCTACACCTTC. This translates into CATSTHSRGRNYGYTF. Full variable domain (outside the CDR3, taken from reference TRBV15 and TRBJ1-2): DAMVIQNPRYQVTQFGKPVTLSCSQTLNHNVMYWYQQKSSQAPKLLFHYYDKDFNNEADTPDNFQSRRPNTSFCFLDIRSPGLGDTAMYLCATSTHSRGRNYGYTFGSGTRLTVV.

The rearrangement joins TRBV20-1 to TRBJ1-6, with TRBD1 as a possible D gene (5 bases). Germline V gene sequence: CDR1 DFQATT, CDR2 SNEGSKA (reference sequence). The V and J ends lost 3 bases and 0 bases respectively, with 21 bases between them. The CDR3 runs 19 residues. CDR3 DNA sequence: TGCAGTGCTAGTGATAGGAGACAGTCCTCGAGCTCCTATAATTCACCCCTCCACTTT. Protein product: CSASDRRQSSSSYNSPLHF.

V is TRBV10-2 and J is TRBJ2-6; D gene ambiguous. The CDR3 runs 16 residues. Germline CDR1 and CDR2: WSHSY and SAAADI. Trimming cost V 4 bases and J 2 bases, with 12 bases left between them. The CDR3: CASSVGWVAGANVLTF. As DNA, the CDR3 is TGCGCCAGCAGTGTAGGATGGGTGGCTGGGGCCAACGTCCTGACTTTC.

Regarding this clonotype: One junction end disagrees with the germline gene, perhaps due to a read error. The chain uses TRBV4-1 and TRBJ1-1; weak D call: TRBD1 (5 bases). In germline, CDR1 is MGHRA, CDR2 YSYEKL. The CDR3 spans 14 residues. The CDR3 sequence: CASSQDQRRDVAFF. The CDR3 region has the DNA TGTGCCAGCAGCCAAGATCAGAGGAGGGACGTGGCTTTCTTT.

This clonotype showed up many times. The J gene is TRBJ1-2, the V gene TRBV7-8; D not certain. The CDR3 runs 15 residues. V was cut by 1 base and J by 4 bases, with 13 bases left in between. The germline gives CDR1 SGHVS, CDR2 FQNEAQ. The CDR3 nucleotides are TGTGCCAGCAGCTTAGAAGGTCGCAGGAGCTATGGCTACACCTTC. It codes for CASSLEGRRSYGYTF.

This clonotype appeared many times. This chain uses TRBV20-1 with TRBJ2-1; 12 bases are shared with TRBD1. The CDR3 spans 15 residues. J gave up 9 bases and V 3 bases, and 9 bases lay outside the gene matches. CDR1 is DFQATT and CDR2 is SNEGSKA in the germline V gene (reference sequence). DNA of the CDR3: TGCAGTGCTAGTAACGAGGGACAGGGGGCGCGTGAGCAGTTCTTC. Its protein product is CSASNEGQGAREQFF.

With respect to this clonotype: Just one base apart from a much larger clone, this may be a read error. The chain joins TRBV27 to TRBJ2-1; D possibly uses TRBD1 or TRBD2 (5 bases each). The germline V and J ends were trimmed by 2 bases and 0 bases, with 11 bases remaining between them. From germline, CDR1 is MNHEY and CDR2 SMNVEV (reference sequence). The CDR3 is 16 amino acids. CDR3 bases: TGTGCCAGCAGTTTAGGGACCCGAAGCTCCTACAATGAGCAGTTCTTC. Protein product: CASSLGTRSSYNEQFF.

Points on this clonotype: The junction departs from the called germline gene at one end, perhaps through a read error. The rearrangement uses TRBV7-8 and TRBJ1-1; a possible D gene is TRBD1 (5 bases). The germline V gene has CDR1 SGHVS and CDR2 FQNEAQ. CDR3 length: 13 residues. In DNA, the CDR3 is TGTGCCAGCAGCTTAAGTACAGGCACTGAAACTTTCTTT. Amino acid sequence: CASSLSTGTETFF.

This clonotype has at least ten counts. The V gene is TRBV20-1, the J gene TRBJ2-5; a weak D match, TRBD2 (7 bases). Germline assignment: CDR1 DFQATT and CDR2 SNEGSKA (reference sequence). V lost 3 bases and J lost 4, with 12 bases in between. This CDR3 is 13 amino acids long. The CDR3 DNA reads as TGCAGTGCTAGTGCGGGGGCCGTAGAGACCCAGTACTTC. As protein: CSASAGAVETQYF.

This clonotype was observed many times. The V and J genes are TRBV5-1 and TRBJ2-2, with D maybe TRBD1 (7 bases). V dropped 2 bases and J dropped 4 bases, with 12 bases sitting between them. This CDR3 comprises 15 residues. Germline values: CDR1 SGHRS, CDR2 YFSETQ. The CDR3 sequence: CASSFSGGTTGELFF. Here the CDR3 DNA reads TGCGCCAGCAGCTTCTCAGGGGGGACCACCGGGGAGCTGTTTTTT.

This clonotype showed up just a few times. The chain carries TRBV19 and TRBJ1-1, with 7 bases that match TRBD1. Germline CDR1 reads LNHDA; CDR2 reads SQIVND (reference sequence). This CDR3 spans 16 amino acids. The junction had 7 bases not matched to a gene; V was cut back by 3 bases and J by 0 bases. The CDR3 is CASSILPDRVNTEAFF. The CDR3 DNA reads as TGTGCCAGTAGTATCCTCCCCGACAGGGTGAACACTGAAGCTTTCTTT.

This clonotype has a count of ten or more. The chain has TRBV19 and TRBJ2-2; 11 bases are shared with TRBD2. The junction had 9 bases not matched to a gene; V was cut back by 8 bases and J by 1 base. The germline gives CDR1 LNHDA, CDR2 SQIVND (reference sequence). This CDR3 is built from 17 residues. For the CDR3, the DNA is TGTGCCAGTCATCACCCGGGACTAGCGGTGAACACCGGGGAGCTGTTTTTT. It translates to CASHHPGLAVNTGELFF.

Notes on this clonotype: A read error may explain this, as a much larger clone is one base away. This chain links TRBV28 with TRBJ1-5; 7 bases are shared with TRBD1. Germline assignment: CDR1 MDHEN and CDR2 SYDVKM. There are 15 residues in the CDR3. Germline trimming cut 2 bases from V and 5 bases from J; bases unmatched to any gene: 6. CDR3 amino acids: CASSLTDRMHQPQHF. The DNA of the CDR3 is TGTGCCAGCAGTTTAACGGACAGGATGCATCAGCCCCAGCATTTT. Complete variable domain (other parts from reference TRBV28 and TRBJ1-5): DVKVTQSSRYLVKRTGEKVFLECVQDMDHENMFWYRQDPGLGLRLIYFSYDVKMKEKGDIPEGYSVSREKKERFSLILESASTNQTSMYLCASSLTDRMHQPQHFGDGTRLSIL.

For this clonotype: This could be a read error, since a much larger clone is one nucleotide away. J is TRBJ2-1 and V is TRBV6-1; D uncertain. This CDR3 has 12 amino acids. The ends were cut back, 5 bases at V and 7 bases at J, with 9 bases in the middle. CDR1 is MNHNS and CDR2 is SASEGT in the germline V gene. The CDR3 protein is CASSHLGNEQFF. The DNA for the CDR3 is TGTGCCAGCAGTCACCTAGGGAATGAGCAGTTCTTC.

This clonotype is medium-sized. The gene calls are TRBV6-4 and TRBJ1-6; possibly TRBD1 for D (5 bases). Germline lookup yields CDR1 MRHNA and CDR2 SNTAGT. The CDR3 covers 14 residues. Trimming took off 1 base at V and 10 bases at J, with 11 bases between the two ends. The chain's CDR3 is CASSDFPGRSPLHF. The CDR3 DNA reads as TGTGCCAGCAGTGACTTTCCAGGGAGGTCACCCCTCCACTTT.

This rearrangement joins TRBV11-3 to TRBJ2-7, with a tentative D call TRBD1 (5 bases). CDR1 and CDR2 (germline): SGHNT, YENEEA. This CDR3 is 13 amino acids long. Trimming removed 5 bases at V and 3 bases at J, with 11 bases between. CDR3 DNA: TGTGCCAGCAGCCTAATCACAGGCTACGAGCAGTACTTC. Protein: CASSLITGYEQYF.

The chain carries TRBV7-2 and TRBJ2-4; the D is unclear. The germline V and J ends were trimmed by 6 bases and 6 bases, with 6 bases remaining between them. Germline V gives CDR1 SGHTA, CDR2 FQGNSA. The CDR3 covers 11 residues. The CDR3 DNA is TGTGCCAGCAGTCTCAGAAACATTCAGTACTTC. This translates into CASSLRNIQYF.

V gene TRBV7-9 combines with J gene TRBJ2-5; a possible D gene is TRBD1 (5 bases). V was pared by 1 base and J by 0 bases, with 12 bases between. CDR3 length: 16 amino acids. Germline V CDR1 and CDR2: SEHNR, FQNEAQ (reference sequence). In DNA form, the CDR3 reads TGTGCCAGCAGCTTAGGGTGGGGCCGTGACCAAGAGACCCAGTACTTC. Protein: CASSLGWGRDQETQYF.

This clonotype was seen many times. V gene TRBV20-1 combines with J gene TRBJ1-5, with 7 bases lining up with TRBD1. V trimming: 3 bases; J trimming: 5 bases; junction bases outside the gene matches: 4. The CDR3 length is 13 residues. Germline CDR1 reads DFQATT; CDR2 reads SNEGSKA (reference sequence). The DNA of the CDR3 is TGCAGTGCTAGCTTCCAGGGGGATCAGCCCCAGCATTTT. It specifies CSASFQGDQPQHF.

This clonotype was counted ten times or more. This chain's CDR3 is CASSHTGGQSWTYGYTF. The CDR3 DNA is TGTGCCAGCAGTCACACTGGAGGACAGTCATGGACCTATGGCTACACCTTC. V gene TRBV7-9 combines with J gene TRBJ1-2, with D possibly TRBD1 on 6 matching bases. V lost 6 bases and J 4 bases, leaving 24 bases between the germline ends. The germline V gene encodes CDR1 SEHNR and CDR2 FQNEAQ (reference sequence). This CDR3 contains 17 residues.

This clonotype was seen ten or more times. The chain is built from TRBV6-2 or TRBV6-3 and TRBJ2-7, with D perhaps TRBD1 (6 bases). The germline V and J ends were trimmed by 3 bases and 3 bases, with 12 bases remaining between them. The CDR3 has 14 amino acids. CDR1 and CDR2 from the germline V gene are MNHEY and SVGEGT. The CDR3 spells CASSYSGVGYEQYF. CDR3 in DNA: TGTGCCAGCAGTTATTCAGGGGTCGGCTACGAGCAGTACTTC.